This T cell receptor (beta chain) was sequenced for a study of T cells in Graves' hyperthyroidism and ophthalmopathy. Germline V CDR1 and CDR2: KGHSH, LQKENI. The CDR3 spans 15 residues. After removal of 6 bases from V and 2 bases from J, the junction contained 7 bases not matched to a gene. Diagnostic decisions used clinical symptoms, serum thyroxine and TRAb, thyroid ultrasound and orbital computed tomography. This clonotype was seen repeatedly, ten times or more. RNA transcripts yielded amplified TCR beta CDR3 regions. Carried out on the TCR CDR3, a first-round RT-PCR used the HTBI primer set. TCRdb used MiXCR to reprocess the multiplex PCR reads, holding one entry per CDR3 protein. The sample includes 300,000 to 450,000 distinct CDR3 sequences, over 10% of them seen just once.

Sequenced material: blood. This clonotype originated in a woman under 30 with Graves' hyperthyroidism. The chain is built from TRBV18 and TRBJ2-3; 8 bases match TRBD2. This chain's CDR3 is CASSLPAGDTDTQYF. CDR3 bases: TGTGCCAGCTCCTTACCAGCGGGGGACACAGATACGCAGTATTTT.